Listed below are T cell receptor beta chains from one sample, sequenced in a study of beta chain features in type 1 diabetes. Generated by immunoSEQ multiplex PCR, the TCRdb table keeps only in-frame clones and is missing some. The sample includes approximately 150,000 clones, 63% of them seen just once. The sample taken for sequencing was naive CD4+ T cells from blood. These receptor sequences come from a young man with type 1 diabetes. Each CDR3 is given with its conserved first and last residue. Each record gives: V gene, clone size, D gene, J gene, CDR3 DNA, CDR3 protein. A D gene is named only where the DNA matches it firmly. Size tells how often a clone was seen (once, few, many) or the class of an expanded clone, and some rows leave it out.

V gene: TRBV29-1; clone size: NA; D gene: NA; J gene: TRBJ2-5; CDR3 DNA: TGCAGCGCTGACCTAGAAGAGACCCAGTACTTC; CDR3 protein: CSADLEETQYF
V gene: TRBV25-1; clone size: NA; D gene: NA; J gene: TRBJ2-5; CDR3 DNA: TGTGCCAGCAGGACACGGGGCGCGGAGACCCAGTACTTC; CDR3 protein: CASRTRGAETQYF
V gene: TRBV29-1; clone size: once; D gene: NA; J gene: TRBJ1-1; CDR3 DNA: TGCAGCGTTCTTTTAAGTTTGAACACTGAAGCTTTCTTT; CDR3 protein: CSVLLSLNTEAFF
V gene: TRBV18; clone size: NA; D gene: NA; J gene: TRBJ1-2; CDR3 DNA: TGTGCCAGCTCACCACCGGTAAGGGAGTATGGCTACACCTTC; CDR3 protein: CASSPPVREYGYTF
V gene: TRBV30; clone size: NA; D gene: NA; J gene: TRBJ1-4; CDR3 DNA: TGTGCCTGGAGTGTGGAGTCTCCCGGGGAAAAACTGTTTTTT; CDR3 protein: CAWSVESPGEKLFF
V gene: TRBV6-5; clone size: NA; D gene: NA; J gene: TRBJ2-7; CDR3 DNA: TGTGCCAGCAGTTACTCCGCAGTGGTACGCTACGAGCAGTACTTC; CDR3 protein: CASSYSAVVRYEQYF
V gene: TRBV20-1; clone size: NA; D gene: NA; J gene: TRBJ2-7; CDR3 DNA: TGCAGTCCGGGGGACCGATCTCAGCAGTACTTC; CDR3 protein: CSPGDRSQQYF
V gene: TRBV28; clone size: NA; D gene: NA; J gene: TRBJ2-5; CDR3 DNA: TGTGCCAGCAGCCGGTACCAAGAGACCCAGTACTTC; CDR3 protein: CASSRYQETQYF
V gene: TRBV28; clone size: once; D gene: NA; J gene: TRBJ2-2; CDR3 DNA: TGTGCCACACAGGGACCGAACACCGGGGAGCTGTTTTTT; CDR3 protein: CATQGPNTGELFF
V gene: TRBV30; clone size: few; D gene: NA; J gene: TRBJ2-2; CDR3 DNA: TGTGCCTGGAGTCGCAGTTACACCGGGGAGCTGTTTTTT; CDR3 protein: CAWSRSYTGELFF
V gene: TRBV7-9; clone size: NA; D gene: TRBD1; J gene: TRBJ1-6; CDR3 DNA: TGTGCCAGCAGCGTGGACAGGGGCGCGTCACCCCTCCACTTT; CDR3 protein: CASSVDRGASPLHF
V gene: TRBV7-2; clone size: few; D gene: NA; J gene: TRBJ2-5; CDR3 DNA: TGTGCCAGCAGCTTAGAGGCTGCTCAAGAGACCCAGTACTTC; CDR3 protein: CASSLEAAQETQYF
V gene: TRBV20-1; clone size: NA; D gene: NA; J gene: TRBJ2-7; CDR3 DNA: TGCAGTGCCGAGGGGGACTACGAGCAGTACTTC; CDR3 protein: CSAEGDYEQYF
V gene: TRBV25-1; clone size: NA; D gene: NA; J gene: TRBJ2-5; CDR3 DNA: TGTGCCAGCAGTGAACATGGCACGGAGACCCAGTACTTC; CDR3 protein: CASSEHGTETQYF
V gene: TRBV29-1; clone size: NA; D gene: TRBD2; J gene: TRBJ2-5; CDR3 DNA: TGCAGTGCCGCCGGCGGGGGGGAGACCCAGTACTTC; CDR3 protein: CSAAGGGETQYF
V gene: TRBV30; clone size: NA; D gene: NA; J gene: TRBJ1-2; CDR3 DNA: TGTGCCTGTGAGACAGCTAACTATGGCTACACCTTC; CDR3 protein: CACETANYGYTF
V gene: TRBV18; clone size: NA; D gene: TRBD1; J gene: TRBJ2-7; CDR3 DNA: TGTGCCAGCTCACCACCGGTCGGGACAGCCTACGAGCAGTACTTC; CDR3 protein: CASSPPVGTAYEQYF
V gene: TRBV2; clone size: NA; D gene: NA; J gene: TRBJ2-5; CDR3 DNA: TGTGCCAGCATGGAGGGGGGCACAGAGACCCAGTACTTC; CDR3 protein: CASMEGGTETQYF
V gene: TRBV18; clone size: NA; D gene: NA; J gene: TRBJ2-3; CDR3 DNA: TGTGCCAGCTCACCACTTAACAGGGACGATACGCAGTATTTT; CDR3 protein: CASSPLNRDDTQYF
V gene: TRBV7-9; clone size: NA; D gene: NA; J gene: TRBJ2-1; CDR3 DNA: TGTGCCAGCAGCTTGCGTGCGGAGGCCTACAATGAGCAGTTCTTC; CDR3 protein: CASSLRAEAYNEQFF
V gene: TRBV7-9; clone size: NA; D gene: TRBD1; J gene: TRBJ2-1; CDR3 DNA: TGTGCCAGCAGCTTAGACAGGGGGCTGAACAATGAGCAGTTCTTC; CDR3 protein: CASSLDRGLNNEQFF
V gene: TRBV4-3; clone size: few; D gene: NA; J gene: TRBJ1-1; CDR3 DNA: TGCGCCAGCAGCCAAGAGCAGGTTTTAAGCACTGAAGCTTTCTTT; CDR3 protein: CASSQEQVLSTEAFF
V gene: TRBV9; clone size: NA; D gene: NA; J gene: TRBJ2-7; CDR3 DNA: TGTGCCAGCAGCATTAGAGAGTTCTCCTACGAGCAGTACTTC; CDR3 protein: CASSIREFSYEQYF
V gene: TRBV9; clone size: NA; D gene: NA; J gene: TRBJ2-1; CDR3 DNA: TGTGCCAGCAGCGTAGTAGGGATGGGTGAGCAGTTCTTC; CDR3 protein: CASSVVGMGEQFF
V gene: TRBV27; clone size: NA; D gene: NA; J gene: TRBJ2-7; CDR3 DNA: TGTGCCAGCAGCCCTTGGGGGGCGGACGAGCAGTACTTC; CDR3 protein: CASSPWGADEQYF
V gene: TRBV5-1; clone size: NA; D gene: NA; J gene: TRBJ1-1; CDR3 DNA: TGCGCCAGCAGCTTGGGAGGGACTCCCTGGAAAGAAGCTTTCTTT; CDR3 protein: CASSLGGTPWKEAFF
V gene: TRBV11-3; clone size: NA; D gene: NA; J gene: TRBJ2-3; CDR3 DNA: TGTGCCAGCAGCCGCACTACAGGGTCCACAGATACGCAGTATTTT; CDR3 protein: CASSRTTGSTDTQYF
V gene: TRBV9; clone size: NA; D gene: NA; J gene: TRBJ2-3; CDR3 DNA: TGTGCCAGCAACGGCAGGGGGAGGAGCACAGATACGCAGTATTTT; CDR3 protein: CASNGRGRSTDTQYF
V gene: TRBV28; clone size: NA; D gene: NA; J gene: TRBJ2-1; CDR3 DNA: TGTGCCAGCAACGGGTCCCCACTCAATGAGCAGTTCTTC; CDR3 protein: CASNGSPLNEQFF
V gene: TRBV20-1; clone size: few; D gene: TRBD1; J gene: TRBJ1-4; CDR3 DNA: TGCAGTGCGAGGACAGGGGAAAAACTGTTTTTT; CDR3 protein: CSARTGEKLFF
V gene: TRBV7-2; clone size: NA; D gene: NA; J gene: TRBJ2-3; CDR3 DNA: TGTGCCAGCAGCTTGGTTCCGGATACGCAGTATTTT; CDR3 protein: CASSLVPDTQYF
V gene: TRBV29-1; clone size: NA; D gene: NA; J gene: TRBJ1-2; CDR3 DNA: TGCAGCGTTGAGTCCCTACGCGGACTCTATGGCTACACCTTC; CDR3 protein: CSVESLRGLYGYTF
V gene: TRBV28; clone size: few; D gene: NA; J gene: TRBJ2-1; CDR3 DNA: TGTGCCAGCAGCCCGAGGCTATCTGGTCGGGATGAGCAGTTCTTC; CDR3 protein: CASSPRLSGRDEQFF
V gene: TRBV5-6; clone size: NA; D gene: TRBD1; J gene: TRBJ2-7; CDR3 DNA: TGTGCCAGCAGCACCCTGGACAGGGGATCTACGAAACAGTACTTC; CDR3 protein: CASSTLDRGSTKQYF
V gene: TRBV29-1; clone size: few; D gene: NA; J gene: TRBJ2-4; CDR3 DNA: TGCAGCGTAGCAGGAGTAGCCAAAAACATTCAGTACTTC; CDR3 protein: CSVAGVAKNIQYF
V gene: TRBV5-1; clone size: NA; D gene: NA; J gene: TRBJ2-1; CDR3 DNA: TGCGCCAGCAGCTCTGAACCGAGCTCCTACAATGAGCAGTTCTTC; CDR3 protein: CASSSEPSSYNEQFF
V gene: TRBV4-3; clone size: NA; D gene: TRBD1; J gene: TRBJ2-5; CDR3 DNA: TGCGCCAGCAGCCAAGATTCGGGACAGGGAGTCCAAGAGACCCAGTACTTC; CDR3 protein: CASSQDSGQGVQETQYF
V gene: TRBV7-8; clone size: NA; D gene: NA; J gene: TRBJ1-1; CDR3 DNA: TGTGCCAGCGGGTCCCGACGGGTGAACACTGAAGCTTTCTTT; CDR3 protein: CASGSRRVNTEAFF
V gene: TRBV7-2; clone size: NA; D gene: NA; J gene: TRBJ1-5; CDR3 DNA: TGTGCCAGCAGCCCTGGACAACTGTCTACGCCCCAGCATTTT; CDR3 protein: CASSPGQLSTPQHF
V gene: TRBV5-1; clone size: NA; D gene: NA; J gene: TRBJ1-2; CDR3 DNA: TGCGCCAGCAGCATGGACAGAAACTATGGCTACACCTTC; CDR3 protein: CASSMDRNYGYTF
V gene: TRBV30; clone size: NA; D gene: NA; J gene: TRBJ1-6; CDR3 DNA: TGTGCCTGGAGTGTGGTGAACGATTCACCCCTCCACTTT; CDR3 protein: CAWSVVNDSPLHF
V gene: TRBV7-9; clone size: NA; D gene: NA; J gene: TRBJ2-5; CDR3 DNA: TGTGCCAGCAGCCCCTCGCGGTCCGGGGCCCAGTACTTC; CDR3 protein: CASSPSRSGAQYF
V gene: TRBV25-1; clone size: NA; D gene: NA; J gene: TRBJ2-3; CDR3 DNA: TGTGCCAGCAGTGTCGGGGAGGCCACAGATACGCAGTATTTT; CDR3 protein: CASSVGEATDTQYF
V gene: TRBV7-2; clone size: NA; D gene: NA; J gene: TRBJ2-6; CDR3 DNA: TGTGCCAGCAGCTCGCAGGGAACAGGGGCCAACGTCCTGACTTTC; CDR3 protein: CASSSQGTGANVLTF
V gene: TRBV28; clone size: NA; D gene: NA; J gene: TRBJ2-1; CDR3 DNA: TGTGCCAGCAGGAGCTACTACAATGAGCAGTTCTTC; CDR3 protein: CASRSYYNEQFF
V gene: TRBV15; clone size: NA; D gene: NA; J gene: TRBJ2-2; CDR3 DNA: TGTGCCACCAGCAGAGAACAGGGAGGCACCGGGGAGCTGTTTTTT; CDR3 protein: CATSREQGGTGELFF
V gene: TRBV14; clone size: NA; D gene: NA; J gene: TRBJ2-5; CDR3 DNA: TGTGCCAGCAGCCAAGATACAGAGACCCAGTACTTC; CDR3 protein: CASSQDTETQYF
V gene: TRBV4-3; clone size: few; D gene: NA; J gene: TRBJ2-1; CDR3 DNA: TGCGCCAGCAGCCAATATAGAGAAGAAGCCTACAATGAGCAGTTCTTC; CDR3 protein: CASSQYREEAYNEQFF
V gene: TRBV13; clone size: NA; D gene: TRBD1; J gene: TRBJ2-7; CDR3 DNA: TGTGCCAGCAGCCACAGGGGAACAGGGGGGTACTACGAGCAGTACTTC; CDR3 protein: CASSHRGTGGYYEQYF
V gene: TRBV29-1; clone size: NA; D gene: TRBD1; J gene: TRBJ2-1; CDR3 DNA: TGCAGCGCAGGACAGGCTTACGGTGAGCAGTTCTTC; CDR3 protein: CSAGQAYGEQFF
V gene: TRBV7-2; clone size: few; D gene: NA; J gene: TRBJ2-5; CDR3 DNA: TGTGCCAGCAGCTTAGCTTTGGGGGCCCAAGAGACCCAGTACTTC; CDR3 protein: CASSLALGAQETQYF
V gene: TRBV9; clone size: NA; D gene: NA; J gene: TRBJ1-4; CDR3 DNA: TGTGCCAGCAGCGTAGAGGCGGGCACACCGAAACTGTTTTTT; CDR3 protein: CASSVEAGTPKLFF
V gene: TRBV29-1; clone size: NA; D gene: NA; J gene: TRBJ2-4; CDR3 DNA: TGCAGCGTTGCATGGGGGGCCCAAGCCAAAAACATTCAGTACTTC; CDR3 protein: CSVAWGAQAKNIQYF
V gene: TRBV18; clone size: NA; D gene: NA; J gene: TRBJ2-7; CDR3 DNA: TGTGCCAGCTCACCACCGGCGGCTGGGGAGCAGTACTTC; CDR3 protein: CASSPPAAGEQYF
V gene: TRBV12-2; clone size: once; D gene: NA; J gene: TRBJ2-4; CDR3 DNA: TGTGCAAGTCCCTACCCTATTGCCAAAAACATTCAGTACTTC; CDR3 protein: CASPYPIAKNIQYF
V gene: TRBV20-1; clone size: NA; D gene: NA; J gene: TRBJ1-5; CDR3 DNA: TGCAGTGCTACGAAGAGAGCGCCCCAGCATTTT; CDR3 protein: CSATKRAPQHF
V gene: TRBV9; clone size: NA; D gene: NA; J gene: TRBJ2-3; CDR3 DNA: TGTGCCAGCAGCGTAGAAAGCCGGGGACCTACGCAGTATTTT; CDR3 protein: CASSVESRGPTQYF